These T cell receptor beta chains were read from a single sample in a study of blood T cell repertoires in COVID-19. The assay was immunoSEQ multiplex PCR, and TCRdb's table has in-frame clones only and misses some. The sample includes some 250,000 clones, around 86% of them seen just once. The sample taken for sequencing was peripheral blood. These receptors all stem from a woman in her twenties or thirties who had recovered from COVID-19. Both conserved end residues are trimmed from each CDR3. D genes are given only for firm matches.

ASSPQGEALH,TRBD1,TRBV7-9,TRBJ1-6
SVEEASGARLSDTQY,TRBD2,TRBV29-1,TRBJ2-3
ASSNRDEKLF,-,TRBV5-4,TRBJ1-4
ASRPPTSGQETQY,TRBD2,TRBV27,TRBJ2-5
ASSPGLAKDQETQY,TRBD2,TRBV5-4,TRBJ2-5
ASSPDSLSSYEQY,-,TRBV7-9,TRBJ2-7
ASSLWANEQF,-,TRBV11-1,TRBJ2-1
ARVGGNEQY,-,TRBV9,TRBJ2-7
ASSLLPGLGTDTQY,TRBD2,TRBV5-1,TRBJ2-3
ASSQASGGGNEQF,TRBD2,TRBV7-3,TRBJ2-1
ASSVDGGSDTQY,TRBD2,TRBV9,TRBJ2-3
AWSKLGTNEKLF,-,TRBV30,TRBJ1-4
ASSVGGQSNEKLF,-,TRBV9,TRBJ1-4
SVETDLQETQY,-,TRBV29-1,TRBJ2-5
ASSPRTGGNIQY,TRBD1,TRBV28,TRBJ2-4
ASSYTDTQY,-,TRBV2,TRBJ2-3
ASSLGQVRGTIY,TRBD1,TRBV5-1,TRBJ1-3
ASSGGFESYNEQF,-,TRBV9,TRBJ2-1
ASSRFVRDRLVAKNIQY,-,TRBV11-2,TRBJ2-4
ASSDPGTGELF,-,TRBV28,TRBJ2-2
SASGGGEAF,-,TRBV20-1,TRBJ1-1
ASSSGGNTEAF,-,TRBV7-2,TRBJ1-1
ASSPGTGKYEKLF,TRBD1,TRBV7-2,TRBJ1-4
ASSDRDRLAGVIPYEQY,TRBD2,TRBV6-1,TRBJ2-7
ASSPTTRNTEAF,-,TRBV18,TRBJ1-1
ASSFAYAYNEQF,-,TRBV7-2,TRBJ2-1
ASSQQGKNSPLH,-,TRBV9,TRBJ1-6
ASSGRGQLYGYT,-,TRBV27,TRBJ1-2
ASSLGQGEYGYT,TRBD1,TRBV7-9,TRBJ1-2
ASSDETGGWPEAF,TRBD1,TRBV5-1,TRBJ1-1
ASTSQGISYEQY,-,TRBV2,TRBJ2-7
SVPGRETQY,-,TRBV29-1,TRBJ2-5
ASSQLGQGLGHATNSPLH,TRBD1,TRBV4-2,TRBJ1-6
ASLGSHWYNEQF,-,TRBV2,TRBJ2-1
ASSPNVNEKLF,-,TRBV11-2,TRBJ1-4
ASSPQQGNTIY,-,TRBV7-8,TRBJ1-3
ATSKQGEGYEQY,-,TRBV15,TRBJ2-7
SVEGGTGGEKLF,-,TRBV29-1,TRBJ1-4
ASNPTGGYGYT,TRBD1,TRBV10-2,TRBJ1-2
ASSQVWRGGNEQF,TRBD2,TRBV3-1/TRBV3-2,TRBJ2-1
ASSLVKPDNEQF,-,TRBV5-1,TRBJ2-1
ASSQGLFAGTGELF,-,TRBV4-3,TRBJ2-2
ASSFFPGGEQY,TRBD2,TRBV5-5,TRBJ2-7
ASSASGARVYGYT,-,TRBV9,TRBJ1-2
ASSRAASGETQY,-,TRBV4-1,TRBJ2-5
ASSLGGLDGYT,-,TRBV5-5,TRBJ1-2
ASSLDSENSPLH,-,TRBV7-9,TRBJ1-6
ASSQGQGGDTDTQY,TRBD1,TRBV14,TRBJ2-3
ASSSSGVPEQY,TRBD2,TRBV6-2/TRBV6-3,TRBJ2-7
ASSLVGSGETQY,-,TRBV5-1,TRBJ2-5
ASSPDISYEQY,-,TRBV27,TRBJ2-7
ASSLNQGAPGTGSYT,TRBD1,TRBV5-5,TRBJ1-2
ASSQRPTESF,-,TRBV3-1/TRBV3-2,TRBJ1-1
ASSIISGGGGGELF,TRBD2,TRBV5-1,TRBJ2-2
SARTGAGYT,TRBD1,TRBV20-1,TRBJ1-2
ASRNPEDYTGELF,-,TRBV19,TRBJ2-2
ASSYAGTGADTQY,TRBD1,TRBV6-2/TRBV6-3,TRBJ2-3
ASSHQGANVLT,-,TRBV6-5,TRBJ2-6
ASSLIDKPYEQY,-,TRBV7-2,TRBJ2-7
ASSFGTSLPEQF,TRBD2,TRBV5-1,TRBJ2-1